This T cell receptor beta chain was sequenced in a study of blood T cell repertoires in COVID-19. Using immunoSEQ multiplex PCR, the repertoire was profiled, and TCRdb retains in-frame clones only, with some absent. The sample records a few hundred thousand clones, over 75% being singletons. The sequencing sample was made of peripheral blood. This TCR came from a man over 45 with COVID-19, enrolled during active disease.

The DNA for the CDR3 is TGTGCCAGCAGCTTACCAGGGGGCTCTGGGGCCAACGTCCTGACTTTC. As protein: CASSLPGGSGANVLTF. The V and J genes are TRBV11-3 and TRBJ2-6; 7 nucleotides match TRBD1. Unmatched junction bases numbered 1, after V lost 2 bases and J lost 0 bases. Germline V gene data show CDR1 as SGHNT and CDR2 as YENEEA. The CDR3 runs to 16 residues.